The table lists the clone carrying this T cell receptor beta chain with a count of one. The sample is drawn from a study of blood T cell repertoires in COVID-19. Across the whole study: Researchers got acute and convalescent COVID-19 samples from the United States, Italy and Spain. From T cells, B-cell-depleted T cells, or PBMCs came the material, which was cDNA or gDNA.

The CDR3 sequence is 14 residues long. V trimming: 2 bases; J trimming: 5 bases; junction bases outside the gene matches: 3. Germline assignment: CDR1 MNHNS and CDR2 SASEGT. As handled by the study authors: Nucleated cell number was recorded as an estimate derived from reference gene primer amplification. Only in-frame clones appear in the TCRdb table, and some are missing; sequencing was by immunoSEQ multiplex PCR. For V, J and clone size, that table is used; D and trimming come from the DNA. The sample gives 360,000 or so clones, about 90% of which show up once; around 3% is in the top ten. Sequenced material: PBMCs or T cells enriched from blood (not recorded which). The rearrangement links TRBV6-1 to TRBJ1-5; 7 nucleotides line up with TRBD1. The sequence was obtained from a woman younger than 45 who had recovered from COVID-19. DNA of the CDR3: TGTGCCAGCAGTGAACGACAGGGCGATCAGCCCCAGCATTTT. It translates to CASSERQGDQPQHF.